The rows below give T cell receptor beta chains drawn from one sample of a study of CXCR3-negative and CXCR3-positive naive CD8 T cells. Using the 5' RACE reads, TCRdb records one entry per CDR3 protein without DNA. The table gives some 150,000 distinct CDR3 sequences; the top ten clones make up 0.25% to 0.3% of it. Material for sequencing was naive CXCR3+ CD8+ T cells from blood. The receptors were gathered from a human donor in good health. Some clones in this sample may be carry-over from other donors' samples. CDR3s include the opening cysteine and the closing phenylalanine or tryptophan.

>14|TRBJ2-2|TRBV7-3
CASSLSGDAGELFF
>14|TRBJ2-3|TRBV3-1
CASSQDVHPDTQYF
>17|TRBJ1-6|TRBV10-3
CAISESLGGAYNSPLHF
>14|TRBJ2-7|TRBV5-1
CASSLTGGAREQYF
>15|TRBJ2-5|TRBV7-9
CASSFNVYNQETQYF
>15|TRBJ2-5|TRBV6-5
CASTYIGGGAETQYF
>18|TRBJ2-1|TRBV19
CASSIKILGQGDLNEQFF
>15|TRBJ2-2|TRBV4-1
CASSQENAATGELFF
>16|TRBJ2-3|TRBV7-9
CASSSTGLAGGDTQYF
>15|TRBJ2-1|TRBV21-1
CASSPRVAENNEQFF
>15|TRBJ2-7|TRBV13
CASSLEDRGYYEQYF
>13|TRBJ2-1|TRBV5-5
CASSLPGGGEQFF
>14|TRBJ2-2|TRBV29-1
CSVEQFANTGELFF
>15|TRBJ2-2|TRBV28
CASRYAGISAGELFF
>13|TRBJ2-1|TRBV4-1
CASSPPHRDEQFF
>12|TRBJ2-7|TRBV2
CARRTGTHEQYF
>13|TRBJ1-1|TRBV12-3/TRBV12-4
CASSLAVDTEAFF
>15|TRBJ2-5|TRBV12-3/TRBV12-4
CASSYGGRLQETQYF
>13|TRBJ2-5|TRBV29-1
CSVAGTAEETQYF
>12|TRBJ1-5|TRBV29-1
CSVGDRGQPQHF
>14|TRBJ2-2|TRBV12-3/TRBV12-4
CASSAQANTGELFF
>16|TRBJ2-5|TRBV12-3/TRBV12-4
CASSPWGTSGTETQYF
>14|TRBJ1-1|TRBV5-5
CASSLGQSAGEAFF
>16|TRBJ2-1|TRBV7-3
CASSLSGRQFYNEQFF
>15|TRBJ2-7|TRBV5-1
CASSPVLGDPLEQYF
>14|TRBJ2-5|TRBV20-1
CSARTGQSLETQYF
>15|TRBJ2-1|TRBV19
CASSIGRSSYNEQFF
>14|TRBJ2-7|TRBV28
CASRIQGAGSEQYF
>12|TRBJ2-5|TRBV12-3/TRBV12-4
CASNPSTETQYF
>14|TRBJ2-7|TRBV20-1
CSATSASKFYEQYF
>15|TRBJ2-2|TRBV29-1
CSAKTRDANTGELFF
>15|TRBJ2-7|TRBV19
CASSINGLAAAMQYF
>17|TRBJ2-7|TRBV28
CASSSPRRLAGAYEQYF
>13|TRBJ2-7|TRBV29-1
CSVGGARGYEQYF
>15|TRBJ2-3|TRBV28
CASSASGASTDTQYF
>12|TRBJ1-1|TRBV7-9
CASSLSPNEAFF
>18|TRBJ2-1|TRBV4-2
CASSQEFRGGYSYNEQFF
>13|TRBJ1-1|TRBV2
CASRWTANTEAFF
>15|TRBJ2-1|TRBV9
CASSALSGTLNEQFF
>11|TRBJ2-5|TRBV29-1
CSVEDPIAQYF
>16|TRBJ1-5|TRBV7-6
CASSPVAGGENQPQHF
>16|TRBJ1-5|TRBV20-1
CSASDREGGSNQPQHF
>14|TRBJ2-1|TRBV4-2
CASSAGGPPNEQFF
>17|TRBJ2-5|TRBV7-9
CASSSGGLAAYQETQYF
>11|TRBJ1-1|TRBV29-1
CSSGENTEAFF
>17|TRBJ2-3|TRBV2
CASSDSQRGLSTDTQYF
>14|TRBJ2-7|TRBV4-3
CASSEGQGTYEQYF
>14|TRBJ1-2|TRBV4-1
CASSQRQGYYGYTF